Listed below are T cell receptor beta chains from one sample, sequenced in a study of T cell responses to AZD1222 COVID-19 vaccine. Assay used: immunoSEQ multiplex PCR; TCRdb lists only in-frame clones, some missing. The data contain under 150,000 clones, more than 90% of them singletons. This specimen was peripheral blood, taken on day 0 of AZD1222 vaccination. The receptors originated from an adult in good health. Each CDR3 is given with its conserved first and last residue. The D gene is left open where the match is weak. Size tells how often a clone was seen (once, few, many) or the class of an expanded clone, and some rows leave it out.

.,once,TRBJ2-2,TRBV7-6,CASSSTTNTGELFF,TGTGCCAGCAGCTCGACCACGAACACCGGGGAGCTGTTTTTT
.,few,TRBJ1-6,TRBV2,CASSSRASGSPLHF,TGTGCCAGCAGTTCTCGGGCCTCTGGGTCACCCCTCCACTTT
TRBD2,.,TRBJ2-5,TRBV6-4,CASTLSGKTETQYF,TGTGCCAGCACCTTGAGCGGGAAAACGGAGACCCAGTACTTC
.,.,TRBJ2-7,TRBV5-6,CASSLIEGTLVIEQYF,TGTGCCAGCAGCTTAATTGAGGGGACGCTCGTTATCGAGCAGTACTTC
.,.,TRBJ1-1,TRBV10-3,CAIIPGVGTEAFF,TGTGCCATCATACCAGGGGTCGGAACTGAAGCTTTCTTT
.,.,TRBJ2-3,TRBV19,CASSIGAGSDTQYF,TGTGCCAGTAGTATTGGGGCAGGATCAGATACGCAGTATTTT
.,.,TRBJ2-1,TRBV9,CASSVRAKQGYNEQFF,TGTGCCAGCAGCGTTCGGGCCAAGCAGGGATACAATGAGCAGTTCTTC
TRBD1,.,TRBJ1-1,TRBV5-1,CASSLDRGGIMNTEAFF,TGCGCCAGCAGCCTAGACAGGGGAGGAATCATGAACACTGAAGCTTTCTTT
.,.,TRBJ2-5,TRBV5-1,CASSLVPGRYQETQYF,TGCGCCAGCAGCTTGGTCCCAGGAAGGTACCAAGAGACCCAGTACTTC
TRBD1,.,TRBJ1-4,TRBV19,CASSSGQGAEKLFF,TGTGCCAGTAGTTCGGGACAGGGGGCTGAAAAACTGTTTTTT
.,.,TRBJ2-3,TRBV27,CASSPLPGLDTQYF,TGTGCCAGCAGTCCCCTCCCAGGTTTAGATACGCAGTATTTT
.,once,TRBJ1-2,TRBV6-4,CASSDSFGGLTYGYTF,TGTGCCAGCAGTGACTCATTTGGGGGGCTCACCTATGGCTACACCTTC
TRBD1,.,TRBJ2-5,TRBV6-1,CASSEGTGLGETQYF,TGTGCCAGCAGTGAGGGGACAGGGCTAGGGGAGACCCAGTACTTC
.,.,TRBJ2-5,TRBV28,CASSPKQPGNQETQYF,TGTGCCAGCAGCCCAAAGCAGCCCGGAAACCAAGAGACCCAGTACTTC
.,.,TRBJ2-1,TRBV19,CASSQGQSSYNEQFF,TGTGCCAGTAGTCAAGGACAGAGCTCCTACAATGAGCAGTTCTTC
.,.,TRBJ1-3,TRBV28,CAGRTAGSGNTIYF,TGTGCCGGAAGGACAGCGGGCTCTGGAAACACCATATATTTT
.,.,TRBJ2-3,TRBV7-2,CASSLNTPSTDTQYF,TGTGCCAGCAGCTTAAATACCCCTAGCACAGATACGCAGTATTTT
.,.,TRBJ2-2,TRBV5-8,CASSSGRSSAGELFF,TGTGCCAGCAGCTCAGGACGTTCCTCAGCCGGGGAGCTGTTTTTT
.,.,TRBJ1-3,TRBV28,CASSSGFGNTIYF,TGTGCCAGCAGTTCGGGATTTGGAAACACCATATATTTT